The next 15 T cell receptor beta chains were all read from a single sample in a study of STAT5B mutations in CD4+ large granular lymphocyte leukemia. Here immunoSEQ multiplex PCR was the method, and the copy in TCRdb shows in-frame clones only, minus some. The sample lists some 7,700 clones; roughly 91% were seen once. Sequencing was performed on PBMCs. The receptors originated from a woman in her 70s with CD4+ T-cell large granular lymphocyte leukemia.

This chain uses TRBV11-2 with TRBJ1-4, with D possibly being TRBD1 (5 bases). The germline V gene encodes CDR1 SGHAT and CDR2 FQNNGV. CDR3 size: 15 residues. V was shortened by 2 bases and J by 8 bases, with 15 bases between the two germline ends. The CDR3 spells CASSLIGGSKEKLFF. Written as DNA, the CDR3 is TGTGCCAGCAGCTTAATCGGGGGGAGTAAGGAAAAACTGTTTTTT.

This sequence joins TRBV6-1 and TRBJ1-6; TRBD1 might be the D (5 bases). The CDR3 totals 19 residues. With 4 bases removed from V and 6 bases from J, the gap between germline ends came to 25 bases. The germline V gene has CDR1 MNHNS and CDR2 SASEGT. CDR3: CASSASLQGRTGLNSPLHF. CDR3 coding DNA: TGTGCCAGCAGTGCCTCCCTGCAGGGTCGCACGGGGCTTAATTCACCCCTCCACTTT.

The chain combines TRBV20-1 with TRBJ2-2, with unresolved D. In germline, CDR1 is DFQATT, CDR2 SNEGSKA (reference sequence). Trimming pared 5 bases from V and 7 bases from J, leaving 8 bases between. There are 11 residues in the CDR3. CDR3 coding DNA: TGCAGTGCTCTTATCCTCGGGGAGCTGTTTTTT. Its translation is CSALILGELFF.

This chain joins TRBV6-6 and TRBJ1-1; 11 bases are shared with TRBD1. Germline CDR1 is MNHNY and CDR2 is SVGAGI (reference sequence). The CDR3 has 15 residues. With 7 bases clipped from V and 5 bases from J, the junction kept 9 bases outside the gene matches. The CDR3 DNA is TGTGCCAGCACCGGACAGGGGGCGCTGGGGACTGAAGCTTTCTTT. This encodes CASTGQGALGTEAFF.

The rearrangement uses TRBV6-1 and TRBJ1-6; 8 bases are a match to TRBD1. Germline V gives CDR1 MNHNS, CDR2 SASEGT. After removal of 5 bases from V and 7 bases from J, the junction contained 7 bases not matched to a gene. This CDR3 is built from 15 residues. CDR3 DNA sequence: TGTGCCAGCAGTCCCACCTGGGACAGGAATTCACCCCTCCACTTT. Protein sequence: CASSPTWDRNSPLHF.

This rearrangement joins TRBV19 to TRBJ2-1; D possibly uses TRBD1 or TRBD2 (6 bases each). Germline V gene lookup returns CDR1 LNHDA and CDR2 SQIVND (reference sequence). The CDR3 consists of 19 residues. V was trimmed by 4 bases and J by 0 bases, leaving 22 bases between them. CDR3 residues: CASSNPRGRTRASYNEQFF. In nucleotides, the CDR3 is TGTGCCAGTAGTAACCCCCGGGGGCGGACCCGCGCCTCCTACAATGAGCAGTTCTTC.

This clone was seen only once. CDR3 in DNA: TGTGCCAGCAGCTTAGCTCAGGGGGCCGAAGCTTTCTTT. Residues: CASSLAQGAEAFF. The rearrangement uses TRBV7-2 and TRBJ1-1, with 8 bases identical to TRBD1. Germline V CDR1 and CDR2: SGHTA, FQGNSA. The CDR3 loop spans 13 amino acids. V lost 0 bases and J lost 8; bases outside the gene matches: 2.

This clone was detected a few times. This rearrangement joins TRBV5-4 to TRBJ1-1; 7 positions match TRBD1. The CDR3 spans 14 residues. The V and J ends lost 5 bases and 5 bases, in that order; junction bases with no gene match: 9. Germline CDR1 and CDR2: SGHNT and YYREEE (reference sequence). Here the CDR3 reads CASSRTGGGTEAFF. CDR3 coding DNA: TGTGCCAGCAGTCGGACAGGCGGTGGGACTGAAGCTTTCTTT.

The chain links TRBV20-1 to TRBJ2-3, with a tentative D call TRBD1 (5 bases). Deletions cut 7 bases from V and 1 base from J, with 6 bases between. Germline V gene data show CDR1 as DFQATT and CDR2 as SNEGSKA (reference sequence). This CDR3 contains 11 residues. CDR3 bases: TGCAGTGGGGGCGGCACAGATACGCAGTATTTT. Translation gives CSGGGTDTQYF.

The V and J genes are TRBV2 and TRBJ2-7; 13 bases fit TRBD2. Trimming at V came to 6 bases and at J to 6 bases, leaving 11 bases not matched to a gene. Germline CDR1 reads SNHLY; CDR2 reads FYNNEI. This CDR3 spans 16 amino acids. The CDR3 nucleotides read TGTGCCAGCAGGAGCCGGACTAGCGGGGGCCGGGGCGAGCAGTACTTC. Translating it yields CASRSRTSGGRGEQYF. Combining the CDR3 with reference TRBV2 and TRBJ2-7 gives the whole variable domain EPEVTQTPSHQVTQMGQEVILRCVPISNHLYFYWYRQILGQKVEFLVSFYNNEISEKSEIFDDQFSVERPDGSNFTLKIRSTKLEDSAMYFCASRSRTSGGRGEQYFGPGTRLTVT.

The rearrangement uses TRBV7-2 and TRBJ2-3; 10 nucleotides line up with TRBD2. With 4 bases clipped from V and 3 bases from J, the junction kept 7 bases outside the gene matches. The CDR3 is 16 amino acids. Germline V gives CDR1 SGHTA, CDR2 FQGNSA. The CDR3 DNA follows: TGTGCCAGCAGCTCTGAGCGGGGGGGCGGTACAGATACGCAGTATTTT. Translated: CASSSERGGGTDTQYF. The full variable domain, in which reference TRBV7-2 and TRBJ2-3 provide the parts outside the CDR3, is GAGVSQSPSNKVTEKGKDVELRCDPISGHTALYWYRQSLGQGLEFLIYFQGNSAPDKSGLPSDRFSAERTGGSVSTLTIQRTQQEDSAVYLCASSSERGGGTDTQYFGPGTRLTVL.

The table lists this clone with a few counts. This rearrangement joins TRBV28 to TRBJ1-6; 7 nucleotides agree with TRBD1. Germline V gene lookup returns CDR1 MDHEN and CDR2 SYDVKM. J gave up 8 bases and V 6 bases, and 10 bases lay outside the gene matches. CDR3 length: 15 residues. CDR3 bases: TGTGCCAGCAGGGGCCAGACAGGGAATCATTCACCCCTCCACTTT. Its translation is CASRGQTGNHSPLHF.

The chain is built from TRBV5-6 and TRBJ2-3; D possibly uses TRBD1 or TRBD2 (6 bases each). Germline V CDR1 and CDR2: SGHDT, YYEEEE. V lost 3 bases and J 2 bases, leaving 16 bases between the germline ends. The CDR3 consists of 16 residues. The CDR3 DNA is TGTGCCAGCAGCTCCATTGGGGGGCGGTTCACAGATACGCAGTATTTT. Protein: CASSSIGGRFTDTQYF.

The V call is TRBV2, the J call TRBJ1-5; TRBD1 is a possible D gene (5 bases). The CDR3 runs to 16 residues. V lost 4 bases to trimming and J lost 2 bases, with 15 bases between them. Germline V gene data show CDR1 as SNHLY and CDR2 as FYNNEI. Here the CDR3 reads CASSGGIGLGNQPQHF. CDR3 DNA sequence: TGTGCCAGCAGTGGGGGGATAGGGTTAGGCAATCAGCCCCAGCATTTT.

V and J are TRBV7-9 and TRBJ1-3; D possibly corresponds to TRBD1 (5 bases). The V gene's germline CDR1 is SEHNR and CDR2 FQNEAQ (reference sequence). V was shortened by 6 bases and J by 4 bases, with 25 bases between the two germline ends. This CDR3 spans 18 amino acids. The CDR3 here is CASSPTGQGRMAGNTIYF. The CDR3 region has the DNA TGTGCCAGCAGTCCAACGGGGCAGGGTAGGATGGCAGGAAACACCATATATTTT.